A selection of T cell receptor beta chains follows, all from one sample in a study of blood T cell repertoires in COVID-19. Only in-frame clones appear in the TCRdb table, and some are missing; sequencing was by immunoSEQ multiplex PCR. The repertoire includes some 100,000 clones, about 89% of them detected once, and around a tenth sits in the top ten. The sample taken for sequencing was peripheral blood. Every receptor here comes from a man in his fifties or sixties with acute or convalescent COVID-19. Each CDR3 is given with its conserved first and last residue. A D gene is named only where the DNA matches it firmly. The size entry is marked missing in some rows and otherwise reads once, few, many or a size class.

clone size,J gene,D gene,V gene,CDR3 protein,CDR3 DNA
NA,TRBJ1-2,NA,TRBV29-1,CSVEGNGEEGGYTF,TGCAGCGTTGAAGGCAATGGGGAGGAGGGCGGCTACACCTTC
NA,TRBJ2-3,TRBD1,TRBV3-1/TRBV3-2,CASSQGRGGRPSTDTQYF,TGTGCCAGCAGCCAAGGTCGAGGGGGCCGCCCTAGCACAGATACGCAGTATTTT
NA,TRBJ2-5,TRBD2,TRBV27,CASSFIAGGQETQYF,TGTGCCAGCAGTTTTATAGCGGGAGGTCAAGAGACCCAGTACTTC
NA,TRBJ1-1,NA,TRBV10-1,CASSDFAGGSEAFF,TGCGCCAGCAGTGACTTTGCGGGGGGCTCTGAAGCTTTCTTT
NA,TRBJ1-6,NA,TRBV2,CASMSSYNSPLHF,TGTGCCAGCATGAGCTCCTATAATTCACCCCTCCACTTT
NA,TRBJ2-2,TRBD2,TRBV6-1,CASSVPTSGMNTGELFF,TGTGCCAGCAGTGTCCCCACTAGCGGGATGAACACCGGGGAGCTGTTTTTT
NA,TRBJ2-3,TRBD2,TRBV11-2,CASSLGAGTRHTDTQYF,TGTGCCAGCAGCTTAGGGGCCGGGACTAGACACACAGATACGCAGTATTTT
NA,TRBJ1-1,NA,TRBV5-1,CASSPGHREAEAFF,TGCGCCAGCAGCCCGGGACACCGGGAGGCTGAAGCTTTCTTT
NA,TRBJ2-2,NA,TRBV7-2,CASSFGLAATGELFF,TGTGCCAGCAGCTTTGGCCTAGCAGCCACCGGGGAGCTGTTTTTT
NA,TRBJ1-4,NA,TRBV27,CASSDQGDRDEKLFF,TGTGCCAGCAGTGATCAGGGCGATAGGGATGAAAAACTGTTTTTT
few,TRBJ2-2,TRBD1,TRBV5-1,CASSKTGTANTGELFF,TGCGCCAGCAGCAAAACCGGGACAGCGAACACCGGGGAGCTGTTTTTT
NA,TRBJ2-2,TRBD2,TRBV5-1,CASSQLAGKAGELFF,TGCGCCAGCAGCCAGCTAGCGGGAAAGGCCGGGGAGCTGTTTTTT
NA,TRBJ1-1,TRBD1,TRBV7-6,CASSSSGGQGAKAFF,TGTGCCAGCAGCTCCTCCGGGGGACAGGGGGCTAAAGCTTTCTTT
NA,TRBJ2-2,NA,TRBV7-8,CASIKLANTGELFF,TGTGCCAGCATCAAGCTCGCGAACACCGGGGAGCTGTTTTTT
NA,TRBJ1-2,TRBD1,TRBV6-6,CASSPGQGLGYTF,TGTGCCAGCAGCCCCGGACAGGGGTTGGGCTACACCTTC
NA,TRBJ2-6,NA,TRBV5-1,CASKENYFSGANVLTF,TGCGCCAGCAAGGAGAATTACTTCTCTGGGGCCAACGTCCTGACTTTC